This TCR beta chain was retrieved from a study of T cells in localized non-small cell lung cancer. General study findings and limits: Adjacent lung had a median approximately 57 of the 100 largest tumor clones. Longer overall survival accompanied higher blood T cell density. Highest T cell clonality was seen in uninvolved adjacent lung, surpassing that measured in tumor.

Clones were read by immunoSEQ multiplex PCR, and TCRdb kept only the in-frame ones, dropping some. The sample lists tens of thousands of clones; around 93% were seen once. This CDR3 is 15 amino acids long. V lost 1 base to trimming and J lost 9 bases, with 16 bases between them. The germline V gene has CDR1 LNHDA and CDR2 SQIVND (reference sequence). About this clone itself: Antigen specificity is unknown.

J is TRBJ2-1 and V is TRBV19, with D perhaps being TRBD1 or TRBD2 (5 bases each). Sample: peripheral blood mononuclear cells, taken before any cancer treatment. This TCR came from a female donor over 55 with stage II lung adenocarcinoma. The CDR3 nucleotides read TGTGCCAGTAGTATAGGTGCCTGGTCAGGGACTGAGCAGTTCTTC. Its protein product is CASSIGAWSGTEQFF.